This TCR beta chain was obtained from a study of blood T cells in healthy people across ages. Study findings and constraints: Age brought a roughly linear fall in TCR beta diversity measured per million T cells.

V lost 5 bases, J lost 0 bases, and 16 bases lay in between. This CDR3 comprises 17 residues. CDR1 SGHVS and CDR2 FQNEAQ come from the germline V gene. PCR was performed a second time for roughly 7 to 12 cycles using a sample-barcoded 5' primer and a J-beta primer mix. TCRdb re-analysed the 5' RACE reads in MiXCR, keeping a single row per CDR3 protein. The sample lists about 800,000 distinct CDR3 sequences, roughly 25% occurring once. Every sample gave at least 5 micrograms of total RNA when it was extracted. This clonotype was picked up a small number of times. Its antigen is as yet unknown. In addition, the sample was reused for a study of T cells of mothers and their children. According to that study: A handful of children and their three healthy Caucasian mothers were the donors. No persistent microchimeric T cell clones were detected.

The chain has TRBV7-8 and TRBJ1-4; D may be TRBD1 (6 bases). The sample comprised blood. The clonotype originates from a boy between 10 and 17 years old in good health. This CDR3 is CASSTSGGLATNEKLFF. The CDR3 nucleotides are TGTGCCAGCAGCACTTCTGGGGGCCTTGCAACTAATGAAAAACTGTTTTTT.